This T cell receptor beta chain is drawn from a study of blood T cell repertoires in COVID-19. Whole-study context: From T cells, B-cell-depleted T cells, or PBMCs came the material, which was cDNA or gDNA.

The protocol was immunoSEQ multiplex PCR, while the TCRdb copy is restricted to in-frame clones and leaves out a portion. This sample yields 350,000 to 400,000 clones, of which around 90% are seen a single time; 0.9% to 1.5% belongs to the top ten. Participants were aged about 18 to 89 years, lived in around 22 US areas, and enrolled virtually. Each participant's cohort was designated according to participant-reported clinical history. Either two negative PCRs, clearance, or symptom resolution qualified Cohort 3 donors as recovered. In germline, CDR1 is MNHEY, CDR2 SVGAGI. The ends were cut back, 6 bases at V and 6 bases at J, with 17 bases in the middle. The CDR3 consists of 14 residues.

This receptor was taken from a young woman who had recovered from COVID-19. This sequence joins TRBV6-5 and TRBJ1-2, with D possibly matching TRBD1 (5 bases). Sequencing input: PBMCs or T cells enriched from blood (not recorded which). CDR3 bases: TGTGCCAGCAGCCGCGGCGGGGGTGAGAATGGCTACACCTTC. Its translation: CASSRGGGENGYTF.